This TCR beta chain was captured in a study of shared clonotypes between healthy human individuals. Profiled with immunoSEQ multiplex PCR; TCRdb holds only in-frame clones, not every one. The sample contains about 2 million clones, roughly 94% of which appear only once. Germline CDR1 and CDR2: SGHRS and YFSETQ. V was pared by 4 bases and J by 2 bases, with 10 bases between. CDR3 length equals 13 residues. Comments on this clone: Other DNA sequences from this sample encode an identical CDR3 as well.

CD8 cells regarded as naive lacked CD45RO, were positively chosen for CCR7, and omitted terminally differentiated effector memory CD45RA+ cells. The TCR sequence derives from a man between 18 and 29 years old in good health. Sequencing was done on a sample of naive CD8+ T cells sorted from blood. The chain joins TRBV5-1 to TRBJ2-7, with D tentatively TRBD1 (6 bases). CDR3 residues: CASSPGTTYEQYF. CDR3 nucleotides: TGCGCCAGCAGCCCCGGGACAACCTACGAGCAGTACTTC.